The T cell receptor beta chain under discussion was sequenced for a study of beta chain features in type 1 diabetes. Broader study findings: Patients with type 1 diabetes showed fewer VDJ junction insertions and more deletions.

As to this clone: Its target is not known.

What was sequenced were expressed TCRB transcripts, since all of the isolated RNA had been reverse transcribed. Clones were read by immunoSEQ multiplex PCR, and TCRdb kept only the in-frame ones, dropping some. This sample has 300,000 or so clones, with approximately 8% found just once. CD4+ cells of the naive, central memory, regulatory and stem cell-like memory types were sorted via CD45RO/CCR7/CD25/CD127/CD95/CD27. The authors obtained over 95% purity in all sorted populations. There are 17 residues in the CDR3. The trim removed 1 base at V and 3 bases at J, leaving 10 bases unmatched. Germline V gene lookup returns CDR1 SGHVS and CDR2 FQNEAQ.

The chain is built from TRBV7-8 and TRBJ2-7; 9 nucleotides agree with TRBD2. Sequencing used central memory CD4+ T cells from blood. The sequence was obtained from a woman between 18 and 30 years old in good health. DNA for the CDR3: TGTGCCAGCAGCTTAGTCCCGTCTAGCGGGGCCGACTACGAGCAGTACTTC. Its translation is CASSLVPSSGADYEQYF. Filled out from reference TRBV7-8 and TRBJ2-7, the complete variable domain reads GAGVSQSPRYKVAKRGQDVALRCDPISGHVSLFWYQQALGQGPEFLTYFQNEAQLDKSGLPSDRFFAERPEGSVSTLKIQRTQQEDSAVYLCASSLVPSSGADYEQYFGPGTRLTVT.